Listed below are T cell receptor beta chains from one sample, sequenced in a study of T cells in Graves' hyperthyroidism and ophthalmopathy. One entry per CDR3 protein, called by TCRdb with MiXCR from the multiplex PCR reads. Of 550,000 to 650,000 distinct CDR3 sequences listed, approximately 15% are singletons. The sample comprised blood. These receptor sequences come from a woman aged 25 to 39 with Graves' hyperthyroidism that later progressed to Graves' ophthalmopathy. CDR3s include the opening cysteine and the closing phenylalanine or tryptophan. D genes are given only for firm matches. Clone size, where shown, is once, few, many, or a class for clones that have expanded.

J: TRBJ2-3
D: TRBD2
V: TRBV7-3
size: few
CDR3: CASSSLLAGASDTQYF
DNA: TGTGCCAGCAGCTCCTTACTAGCGGGAGCTTCAGATACGCAGTATTTT

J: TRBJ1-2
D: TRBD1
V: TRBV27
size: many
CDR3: CASSYSGGTINYGYTF
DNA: TGTGCCAGCAGTTATTCAGGGGGCACGATTAACTATGGCTACACCTTC

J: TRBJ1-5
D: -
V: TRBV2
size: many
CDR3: CASRGRILGPQHF
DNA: TGTGCCAGCAGAGGACGGATCTTAGGGCCCCAGCATTTT

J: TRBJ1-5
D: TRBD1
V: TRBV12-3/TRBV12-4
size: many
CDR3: CASSSGTGIRPQHF
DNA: TGTGCCAGCAGTTCCGGGACAGGGATCCGGCCCCAGCATTTT

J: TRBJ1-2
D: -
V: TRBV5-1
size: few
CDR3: CASSLDLTGYGYTF
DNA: TGCGCCAGCAGCTTGGACCTGACAGGCTATGGCTACACCTTC

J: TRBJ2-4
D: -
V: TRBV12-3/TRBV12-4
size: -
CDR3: CASSVKQGRVVDIQYF
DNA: TGTGCCAGCAGCGTGAAACAGGGAAGGGTGGTGGACATTCAGTACTTC

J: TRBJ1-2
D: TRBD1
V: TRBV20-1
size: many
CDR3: CSATGGLGYTF
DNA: TGCAGTGCTACAGGGGGCCTGGGCTACACCTTC

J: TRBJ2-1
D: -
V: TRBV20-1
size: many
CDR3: CSAREGGGGNEQFF
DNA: TGCAGTGCTAGAGAAGGAGGAGGTGGAAATGAGCAGTTCTTC

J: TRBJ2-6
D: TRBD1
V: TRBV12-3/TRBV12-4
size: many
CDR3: CASRPDREGGGWANVLTF
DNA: TGTGCCAGCAGACCTGACAGGGAAGGCGGAGGCTGGGCCAACGTCCTGACTTTC

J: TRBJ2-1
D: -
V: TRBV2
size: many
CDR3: CASSGQTRPNEQFF
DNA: TGTGCCAGCAGTGGTCAGACTAGGCCCAATGAGCAGTTCTTC

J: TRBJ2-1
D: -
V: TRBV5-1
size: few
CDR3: CASSPRGLNEQFF
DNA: TGCGCCAGCAGCCCCCGGGGGCTCAATGAGCAGTTCTTC

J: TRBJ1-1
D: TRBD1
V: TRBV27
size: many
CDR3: CASRHSGTAAFF
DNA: TGTGCCAGCAGACACTCCGGGACAGCCGCTTTCTTT

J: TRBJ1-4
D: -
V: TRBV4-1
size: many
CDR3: CASSQDGHRTNEKLFF
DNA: TGCGCCAGCAGCCAAGATGGGCACCGAACTAATGAAAAACTGTTTTTT

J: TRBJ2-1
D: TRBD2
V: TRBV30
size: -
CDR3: CAWRVGGLAGGNEQFF
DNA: TGTGCCTGGAGGGTGGGGGGACTAGCGGGAGGGAATGAGCAGTTCTTC

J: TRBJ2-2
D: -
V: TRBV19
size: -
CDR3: CASWTDYSGELFF
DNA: TGTGCCAGCTGGACAGACTATAGTGGGGAGCTGTTTTTT

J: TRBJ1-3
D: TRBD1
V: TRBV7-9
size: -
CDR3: CASSLGQGNLYF
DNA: TGTGCCAGCAGCCTAGGACAGGGGAATCTCTATTTT

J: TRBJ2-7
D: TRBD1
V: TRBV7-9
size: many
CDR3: CASSRGQDGNEQYF
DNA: TGTGCCAGCAGCAGGGGACAGGACGGGAACGAGCAGTACTTC

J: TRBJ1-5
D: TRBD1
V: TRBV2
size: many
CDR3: CASSVDRDYQPQHF
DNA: TGTGCCAGCAGTGTGGACAGGGACTATCAGCCCCAGCATTTT

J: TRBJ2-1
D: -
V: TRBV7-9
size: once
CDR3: CASSPEVGFEQFF
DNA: TGCGCCAGCAGCCCGGAGGTGGGGTTCGAGCAGTTCTTC

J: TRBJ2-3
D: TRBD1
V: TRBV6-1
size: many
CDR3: CASSWDRADTQYF
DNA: TGTGCCAGCAGCTGGGACAGGGCAGATACGCAGTATTTT

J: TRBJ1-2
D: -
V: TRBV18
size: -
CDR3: CASSPIPGLEGYTF
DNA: TGTGCCAGCTCACCGATTCCGGGCCTGGAGGGCTACACCTTC

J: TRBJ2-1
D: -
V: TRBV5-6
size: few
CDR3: CASAGLILNEQFF
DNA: TGTGCCAGCGCCGGACTAATCCTCAATGAGCAGTTCTTC

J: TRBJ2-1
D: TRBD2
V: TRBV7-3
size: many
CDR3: CASSSPPGTSADNEQFF
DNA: TGTGCCAGCAGCTCCCCTCCCGGGACTAGCGCAGACAATGAGCAGTTCTTC

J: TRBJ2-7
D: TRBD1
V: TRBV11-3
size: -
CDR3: CASSLGDRFSTSSYEQYF
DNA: TGTGCCAGCAGCTTAGGGGACAGGTTTTCTACGAGCTCCTACGAGCAGTACTTC

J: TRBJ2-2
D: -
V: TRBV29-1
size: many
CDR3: CSVEDHGDTGELFF
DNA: TGCAGCGTTGAAGATCATGGGGACACCGGGGAGCTGTTTTTT

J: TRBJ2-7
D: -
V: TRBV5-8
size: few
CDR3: CASSLGGITYEQYF
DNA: TGTGCCAGCAGCTTGGGAGGCATAACCTACGAGCAGTACTTC

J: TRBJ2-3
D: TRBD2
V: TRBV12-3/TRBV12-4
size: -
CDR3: CASSWGSGTRDTDTQYF
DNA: TGTGCCAGCAGTTGGGGGAGCGGGACTAGGGACACAGATACGCAGTATTTT

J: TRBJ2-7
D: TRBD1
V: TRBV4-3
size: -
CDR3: CASSLERQGAVEQYF
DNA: TGCGCCAGCAGTCTAGAACGACAGGGGGCAGTGGAGCAGTACTTC

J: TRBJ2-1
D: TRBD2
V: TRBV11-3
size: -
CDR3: CASSPGTSGRAGYNEQFF
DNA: TGTGCCAGCAGCCCCGGGACTAGCGGGAGGGCCGGGTACAATGAGCAGTTCTTC

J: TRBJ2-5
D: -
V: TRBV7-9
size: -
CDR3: CASSPSAETQYF
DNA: TGTGCCAGCAGTCCGTCGGCAGAGACCCAGTACTTC

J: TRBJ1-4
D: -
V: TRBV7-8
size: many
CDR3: CASSFRGWGDEKLFF
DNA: TGTGCCAGCAGCTTTAGAGGGTGGGGTGATGAAAAACTGTTTTTT

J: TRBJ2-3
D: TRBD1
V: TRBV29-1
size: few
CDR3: CSVRDRGTTDTQYF
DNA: TGCAGCGTCCGGGACAGGGGGACGACAGATACGCAGTATTTT

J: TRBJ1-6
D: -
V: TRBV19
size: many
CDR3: CASSTQGVESPLHF
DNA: TGTGCCAGTAGTACGCAGGGTGTAGAGTCACCCCTCCACTTT

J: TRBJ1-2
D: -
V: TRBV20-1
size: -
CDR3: CSAREDVPNYGYTF
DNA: TGCAGTGCTAGAGAGGACGTCCCTAACTATGGCTACACCTTC

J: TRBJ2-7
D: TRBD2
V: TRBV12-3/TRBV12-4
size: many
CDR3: CASSLSPAGSAYEQYF
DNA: TGTGCCAGCAGTTTATCTCCAGCGGGATCAGCCTACGAGCAGTACTTC

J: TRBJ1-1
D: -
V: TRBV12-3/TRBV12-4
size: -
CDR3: CASSPDAPNTEAFF
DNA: TGTGCCAGCAGCCCGGACGCACCAAACACTGAAGCTTTCTTT

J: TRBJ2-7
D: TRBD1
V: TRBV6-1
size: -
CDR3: CASKVTGTGGYEQYF
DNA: TGTGCCAGCAAAGTGACGGGGACAGGGGGCTACGAGCAGTACTTC

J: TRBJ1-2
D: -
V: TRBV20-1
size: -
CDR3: CSALSGDRYGYTF
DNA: TGCAGTGCCCTGTCAGGGGATCGCTATGGCTACACCTTC

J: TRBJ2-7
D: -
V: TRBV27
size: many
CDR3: CASRWASPQDEQYF
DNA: TGTGCCAGCAGGTGGGCTAGCCCACAGGACGAGCAGTACTTC

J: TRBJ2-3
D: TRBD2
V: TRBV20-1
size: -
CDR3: CSAASGVTDTQYF
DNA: TGCAGTGCTGCTAGCGGGGTTACAGATACGCAGTATTTT

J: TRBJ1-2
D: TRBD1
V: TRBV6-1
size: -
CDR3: CASSRDRATYGYTF
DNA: TGTGCCAGCAGTCGGGACAGGGCCACCTATGGCTACACCTTC

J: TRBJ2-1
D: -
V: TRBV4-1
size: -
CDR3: CASSQERGGRDEQFF
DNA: TGCGCCAGCAGCCAAGAGCGAGGAGGGCGGGATGAGCAGTTCTTC

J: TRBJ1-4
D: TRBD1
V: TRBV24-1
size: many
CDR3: CATSDARTGGSEKLFF
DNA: TGTGCCACCAGTGATGCCCGGACAGGGGGCAGTGAAAAACTGTTTTTT

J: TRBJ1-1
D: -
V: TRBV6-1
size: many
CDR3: CASRRDPTEAFF
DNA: TGTGCCAGCAGGAGAGACCCCACTGAAGCTTTCTTT

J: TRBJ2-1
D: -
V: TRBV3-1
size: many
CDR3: CASSHYNNEQFF
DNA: TGTGCCAGCAGCCATTACAACAATGAGCAGTTCTTC